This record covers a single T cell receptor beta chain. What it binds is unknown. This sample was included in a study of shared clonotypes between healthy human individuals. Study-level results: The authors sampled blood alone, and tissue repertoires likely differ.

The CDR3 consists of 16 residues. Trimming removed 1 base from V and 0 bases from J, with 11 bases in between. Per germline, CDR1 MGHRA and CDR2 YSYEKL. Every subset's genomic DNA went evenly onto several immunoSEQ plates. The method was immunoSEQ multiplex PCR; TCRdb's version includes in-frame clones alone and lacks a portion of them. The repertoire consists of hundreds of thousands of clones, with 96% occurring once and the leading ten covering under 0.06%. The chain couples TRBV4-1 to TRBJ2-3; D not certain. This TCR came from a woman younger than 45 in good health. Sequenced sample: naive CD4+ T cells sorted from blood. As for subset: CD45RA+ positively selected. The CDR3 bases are TGCGCCAGCAGCCAAGGCACATTTCGTAGCACAGATACGCAGTATTTT. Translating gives CASSQGTFRSTDTQYF.